Reported below is one T cell receptor beta chain. The CDR3 has 13 amino acids. CDR1 MNHEY and CDR2 SVGAGI come from the germline V gene. V lost 5 bases and J lost 5; bases outside the gene matches: 3. Profiling relied on immunoSEQ multiplex PCR, and the TCRdb table lists in-frame clones only, not all of them. The sample lists approximately 52,000 clones; approximately 86% were seen once. The sample is drawn from a study of control samples from healthy donors and cancer patients. The sample consisted of blood. The sequence was obtained from a man in his fifties in good health. This chain joins TRBV6-5 and TRBJ2-7, with 10 bases fitting TRBD1. The CDR3 coding sequence is TGTGCCAGCAGTACGACAGGGGGCAACGAGCAGTACTTC. It encodes CASSTTGGNEQYF.